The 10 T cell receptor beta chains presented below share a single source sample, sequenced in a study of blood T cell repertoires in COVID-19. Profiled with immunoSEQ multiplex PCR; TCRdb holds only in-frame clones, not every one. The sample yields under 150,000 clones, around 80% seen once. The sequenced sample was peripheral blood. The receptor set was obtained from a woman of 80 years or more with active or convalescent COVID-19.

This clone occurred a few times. CDR3 in DNA: TGTGCCAGTAGTCCCAGGGAAGGATCCTACGAGCAGTACTTC. Translated, it gives CASSPREGSYEQYF. The rearrangement uses TRBV19 and TRBJ2-7; D may be TRBD1 (5 bases). V lost 5 bases and J 1 base, leaving 12 bases between the germline ends. The germline gives CDR1 LNHDA, CDR2 SQIVND (reference sequence). There are 14 residues in the CDR3.

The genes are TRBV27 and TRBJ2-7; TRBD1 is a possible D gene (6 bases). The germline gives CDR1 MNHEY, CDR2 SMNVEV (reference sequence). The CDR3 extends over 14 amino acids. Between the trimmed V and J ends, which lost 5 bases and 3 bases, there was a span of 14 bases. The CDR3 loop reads CASSRQAGFYEQYF. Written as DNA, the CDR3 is TGTGCCAGCAGTCGACAGGCAGGATTCTACGAGCAGTACTTC.

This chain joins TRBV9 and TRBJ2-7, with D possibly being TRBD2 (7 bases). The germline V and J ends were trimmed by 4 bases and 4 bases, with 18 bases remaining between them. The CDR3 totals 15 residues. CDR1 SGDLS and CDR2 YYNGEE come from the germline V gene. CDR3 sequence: CASSPGWGGGYEQYF. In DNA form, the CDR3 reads TGTGCCAGCAGCCCCGGATGGGGGGGCGGTTACGAGCAGTACTTC.

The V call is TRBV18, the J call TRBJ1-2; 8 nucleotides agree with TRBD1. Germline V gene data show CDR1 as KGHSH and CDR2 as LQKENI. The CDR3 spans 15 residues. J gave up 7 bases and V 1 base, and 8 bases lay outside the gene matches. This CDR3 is CASSPRGQGALGYTF. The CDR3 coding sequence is TGTGCCAGCTCACCACGGGGCCAGGGGGCGCTTGGCTACACCTTC.

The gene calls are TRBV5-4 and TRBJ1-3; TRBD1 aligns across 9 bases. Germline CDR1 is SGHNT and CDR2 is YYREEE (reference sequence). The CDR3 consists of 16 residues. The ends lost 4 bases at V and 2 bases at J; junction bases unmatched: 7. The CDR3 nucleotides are TGTGCCAGCAGCAAATCACAGGGGGCAACTGGAAACACCATATATTTT. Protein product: CASSKSQGATGNTIYF.

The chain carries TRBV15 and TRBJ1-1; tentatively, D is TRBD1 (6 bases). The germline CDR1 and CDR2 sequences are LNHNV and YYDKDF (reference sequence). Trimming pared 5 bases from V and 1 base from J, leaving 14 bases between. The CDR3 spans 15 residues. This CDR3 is CATSGGGRGNTEAFF. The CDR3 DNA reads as TGTGCCACCAGCGGGGGGGGCAGGGGGAACACTGAAGCTTTCTTT.

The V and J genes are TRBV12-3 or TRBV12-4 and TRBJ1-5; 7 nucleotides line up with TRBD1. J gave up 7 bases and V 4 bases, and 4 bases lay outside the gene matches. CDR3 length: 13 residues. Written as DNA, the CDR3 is TGTGCCAGCAGTTCAGGGGGACTGCAGCCCCAGCATTTT. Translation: CASSSGGLQPQHF.

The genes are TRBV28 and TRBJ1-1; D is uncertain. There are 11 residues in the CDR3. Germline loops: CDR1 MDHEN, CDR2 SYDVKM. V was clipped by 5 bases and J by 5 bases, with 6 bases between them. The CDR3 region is CASSPLTEAFF. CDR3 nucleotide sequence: TGTGCCAGCAGTCCCCTAACTGAAGCTTTCTTT.

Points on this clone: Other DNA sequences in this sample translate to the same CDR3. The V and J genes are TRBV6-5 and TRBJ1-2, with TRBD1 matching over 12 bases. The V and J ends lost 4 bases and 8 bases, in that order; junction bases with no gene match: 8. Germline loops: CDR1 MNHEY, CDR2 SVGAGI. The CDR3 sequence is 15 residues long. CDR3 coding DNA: TGTGCCAGCAGTTCATGGGGACAGGGGGCTCAGGGCTACACCTTC. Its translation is CASSSWGQGAQGYTF.

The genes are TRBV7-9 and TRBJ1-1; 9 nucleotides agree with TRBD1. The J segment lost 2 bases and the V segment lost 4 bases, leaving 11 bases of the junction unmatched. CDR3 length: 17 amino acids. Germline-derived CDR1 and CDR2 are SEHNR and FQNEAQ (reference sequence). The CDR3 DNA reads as TGTGCCAGCAGCTCTACCGGGACAGGGATGATTAACACTGAAGCTTTCTTT. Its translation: CASSSTGTGMINTEAFF.